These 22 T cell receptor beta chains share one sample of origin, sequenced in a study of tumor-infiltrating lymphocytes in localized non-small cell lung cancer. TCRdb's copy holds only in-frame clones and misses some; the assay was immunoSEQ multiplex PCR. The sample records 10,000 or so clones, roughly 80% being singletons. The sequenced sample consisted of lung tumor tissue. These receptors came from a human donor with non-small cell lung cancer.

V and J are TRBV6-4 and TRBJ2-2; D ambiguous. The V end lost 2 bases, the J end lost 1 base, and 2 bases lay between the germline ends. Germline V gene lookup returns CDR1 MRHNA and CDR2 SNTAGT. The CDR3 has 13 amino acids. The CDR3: CASSDGNTGELFF. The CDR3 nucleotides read TGTGCCAGCAGTGACGGGAACACCGGGGAGCTGTTTTTT.

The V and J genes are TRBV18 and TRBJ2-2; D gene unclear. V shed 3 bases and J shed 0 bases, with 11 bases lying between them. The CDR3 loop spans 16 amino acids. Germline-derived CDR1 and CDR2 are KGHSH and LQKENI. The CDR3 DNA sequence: TGTGCCAGCTCACCTCTCCGGGTTACGAACACCGGGGAGCTGTTTTTT. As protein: CASSPLRVTNTGELFF.

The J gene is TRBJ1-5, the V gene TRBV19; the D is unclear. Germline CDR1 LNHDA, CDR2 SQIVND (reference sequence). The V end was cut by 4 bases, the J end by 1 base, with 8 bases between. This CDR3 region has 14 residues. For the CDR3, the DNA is TGTGCCAGTAGTACTCAGAAGAGCAATCAGCCCCAGCATTTT. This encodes CASSTQKSNQPQHF.

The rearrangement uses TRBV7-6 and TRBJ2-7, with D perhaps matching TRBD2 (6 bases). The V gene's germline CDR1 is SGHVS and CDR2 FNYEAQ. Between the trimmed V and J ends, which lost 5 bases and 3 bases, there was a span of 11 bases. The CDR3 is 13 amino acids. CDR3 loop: CASSAGLRYEQYF. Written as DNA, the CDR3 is TGTGCCAGCAGCGCGGGACTGCGCTACGAGCAGTACTTC. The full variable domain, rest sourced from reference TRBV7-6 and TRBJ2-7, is GAGVSQSPRYKVTKRGQDVALRCDPISGHVSLYWYRQALGQGPEFLTYFNYEAQQDKSGLPNDRFSAERPEGSISTLTIQRTEQRDSAMYRCASSAGLRYEQYFGPGTRLTVT.

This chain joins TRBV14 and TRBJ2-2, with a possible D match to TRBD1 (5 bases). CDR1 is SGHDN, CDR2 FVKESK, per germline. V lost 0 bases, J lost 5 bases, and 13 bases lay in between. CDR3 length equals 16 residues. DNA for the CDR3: TGTGCCAGCAGCCAAGATCAGGGTAGAAGGACCGGGGAGCTGTTTTTT. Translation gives CASSQDQGRRTGELFF.

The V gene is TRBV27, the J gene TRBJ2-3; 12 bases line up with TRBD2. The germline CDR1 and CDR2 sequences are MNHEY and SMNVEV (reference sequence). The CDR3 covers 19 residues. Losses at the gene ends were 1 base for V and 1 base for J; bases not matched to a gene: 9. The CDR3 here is CASSLWALAGGRGTDTQYF. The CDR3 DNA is TGTGCCAGCAGTTTATGGGCGCTAGCGGGGGGGCGGGGCACAGATACGCAGTATTTT.

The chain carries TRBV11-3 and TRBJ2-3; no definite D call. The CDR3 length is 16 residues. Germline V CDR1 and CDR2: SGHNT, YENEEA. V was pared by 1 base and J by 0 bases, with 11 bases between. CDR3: CASSLGSISSTDTQYF. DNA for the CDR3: TGTGCCAGCAGCTTAGGGAGCATCTCTAGCACAGATACGCAGTATTTT.

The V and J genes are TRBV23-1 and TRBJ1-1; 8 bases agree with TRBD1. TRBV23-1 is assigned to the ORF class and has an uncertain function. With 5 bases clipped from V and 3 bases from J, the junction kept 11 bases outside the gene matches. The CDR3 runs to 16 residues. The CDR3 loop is CASSGGGGRGHTEAFF. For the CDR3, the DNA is TGCGCCAGCAGTGGCGGGGGGGGCAGGGGGCACACTGAAGCTTTCTTT.

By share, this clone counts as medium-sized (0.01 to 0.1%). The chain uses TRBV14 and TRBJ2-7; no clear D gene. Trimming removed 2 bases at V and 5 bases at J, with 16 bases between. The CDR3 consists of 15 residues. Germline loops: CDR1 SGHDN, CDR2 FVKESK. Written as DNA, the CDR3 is TGTGCCAGCAGCCAAAGAATCAGGTTTCAGAACGAGCAGTACTTC. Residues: CASSQRIRFQNEQYF.

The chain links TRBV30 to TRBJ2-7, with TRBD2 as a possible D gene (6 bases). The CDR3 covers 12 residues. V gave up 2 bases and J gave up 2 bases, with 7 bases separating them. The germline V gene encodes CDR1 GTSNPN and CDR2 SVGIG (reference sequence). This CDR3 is CAWSRETYEQYF. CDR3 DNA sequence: TGTGCCTGGAGTCGGGAGACCTACGAGCAGTACTTC.

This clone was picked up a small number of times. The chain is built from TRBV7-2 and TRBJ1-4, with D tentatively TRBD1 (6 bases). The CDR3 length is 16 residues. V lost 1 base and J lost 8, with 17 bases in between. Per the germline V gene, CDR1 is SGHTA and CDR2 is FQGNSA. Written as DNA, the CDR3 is TGTGCCAGCAGCTTAGAATCGAGGCAGGGGCGGGAAAAACTGTTTTTT. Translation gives CASSLESRQGREKLFF.

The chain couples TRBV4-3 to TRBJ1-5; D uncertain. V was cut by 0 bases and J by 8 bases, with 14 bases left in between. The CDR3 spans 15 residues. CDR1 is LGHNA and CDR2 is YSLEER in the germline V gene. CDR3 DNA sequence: TGCGCCAGCAGCCAAGATATGGAGGGTCGAAAGCCCCAGCATTTT. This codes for CASSQDMEGRKPQHF.

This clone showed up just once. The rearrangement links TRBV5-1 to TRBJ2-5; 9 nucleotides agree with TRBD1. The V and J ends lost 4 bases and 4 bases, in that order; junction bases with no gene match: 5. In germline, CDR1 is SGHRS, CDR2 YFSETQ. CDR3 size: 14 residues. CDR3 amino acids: CASSRKQGAETQYF. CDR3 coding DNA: TGCGCCAGCAGCCGAAAACAGGGGGCAGAGACCCAGTACTTC.

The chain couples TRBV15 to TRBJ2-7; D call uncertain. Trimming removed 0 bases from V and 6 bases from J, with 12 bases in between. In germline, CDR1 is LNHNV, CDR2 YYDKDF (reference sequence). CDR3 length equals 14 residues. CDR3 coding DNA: TGTGCCACCAGCAGAGATCCCCTTACAGTCGAGCAGTACTTC. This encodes CATSRDPLTVEQYF.

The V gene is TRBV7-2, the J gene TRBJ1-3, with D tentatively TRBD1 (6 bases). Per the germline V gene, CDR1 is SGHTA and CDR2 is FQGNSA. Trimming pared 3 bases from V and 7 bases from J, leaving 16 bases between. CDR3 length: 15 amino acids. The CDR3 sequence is CASSFYVTGSNTIYF. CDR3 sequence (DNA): TGTGCCAGCAGCTTCTACGTAACAGGGAGCAACACCATATATTTT.

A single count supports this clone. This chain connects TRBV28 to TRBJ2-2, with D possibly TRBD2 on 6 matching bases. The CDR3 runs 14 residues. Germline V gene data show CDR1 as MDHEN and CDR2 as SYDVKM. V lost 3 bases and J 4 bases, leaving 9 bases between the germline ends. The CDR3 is CASSLAGSTGELFF. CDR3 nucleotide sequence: TGTGCCAGCAGTTTGGCCGGGAGCACCGGGGAGCTGTTTTTT.

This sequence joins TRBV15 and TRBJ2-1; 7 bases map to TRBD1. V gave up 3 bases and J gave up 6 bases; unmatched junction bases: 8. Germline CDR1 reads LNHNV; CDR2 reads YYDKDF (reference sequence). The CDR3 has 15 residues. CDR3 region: CATSSTGALSNEQFF. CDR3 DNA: TGTGCCACCAGCAGCACAGGGGCCTTAAGCAATGAGCAGTTCTTC.

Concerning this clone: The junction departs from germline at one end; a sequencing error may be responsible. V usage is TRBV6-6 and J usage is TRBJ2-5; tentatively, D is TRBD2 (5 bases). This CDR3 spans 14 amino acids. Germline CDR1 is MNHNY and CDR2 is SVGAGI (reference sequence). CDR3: CASSYDFLRETKYF. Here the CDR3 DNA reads TGTGCCAGCAGTTACGACTTCCTAAGGGAGACCAAGTACTTC.

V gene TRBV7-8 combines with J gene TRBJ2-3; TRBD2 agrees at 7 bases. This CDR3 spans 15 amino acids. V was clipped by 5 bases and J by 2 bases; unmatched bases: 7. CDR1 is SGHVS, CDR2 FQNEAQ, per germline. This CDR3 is CASSRRDYLTDTQYF. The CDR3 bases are TGTGCCAGCAGCCGGCGGGACTATCTCACAGATACGCAGTATTTT.

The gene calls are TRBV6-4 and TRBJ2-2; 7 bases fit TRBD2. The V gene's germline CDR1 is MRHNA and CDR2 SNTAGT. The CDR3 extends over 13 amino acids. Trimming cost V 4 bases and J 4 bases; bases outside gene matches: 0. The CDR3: CASSGTSTGELFF. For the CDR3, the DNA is TGTGCCAGCAGTGGGACTAGCACCGGGGAGCTGTTTTTT.

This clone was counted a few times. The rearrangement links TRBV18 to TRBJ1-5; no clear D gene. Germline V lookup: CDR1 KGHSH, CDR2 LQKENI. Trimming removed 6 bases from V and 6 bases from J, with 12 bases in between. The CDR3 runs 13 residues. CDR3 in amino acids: CASSSESGQPQHF. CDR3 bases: TGTGCCAGCTCGTCCGAGTCTGGTCAGCCCCAGCATTTT.

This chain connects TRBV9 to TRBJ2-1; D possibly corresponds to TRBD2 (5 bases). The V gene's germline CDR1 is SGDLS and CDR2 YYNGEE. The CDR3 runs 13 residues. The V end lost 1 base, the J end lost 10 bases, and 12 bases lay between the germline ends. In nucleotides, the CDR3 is TGTGCCAGCAGCGTACATCCTCTAGCCGAGCAGTTCTTC. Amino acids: CASSVHPLAEQFF.